A single sample gave rise to the 21 T cell receptor beta chains below, sequenced in a study of T cells in severe cutaneous drug reactions. Libraries were made by iRepertoire multiplex PCR with TCR subtype-specific primers for bulk and single-cell sequencing. From its re-call of the multiplex PCR reads, TCRdb lists each CDR3 protein once, without DNA. In all, the sample yields about 8,300 distinct CDR3 sequences. The patients sequenced had a carbamazepine-induced Stevens-Johnson syndrome or toxic epidermal necrolysis reaction. The sample consisted of cells from a skin blister. The receptors were sampled from a human donor with a severe cutaneous adverse drug reaction.

V gene TRBV6-5 combines with J gene TRBJ2-1; TCRdb reports TRBD2, a call that lacks DNA to check it against. In germline, CDR1 is MNHEY, CDR2 SVGAGI. This CDR3 is 11 amino acids long. This CDR3 reads CASYSGRARFF.

The rearrangement joins TRBV29-1 to TRBJ1-2. This CDR3 comprises 12 residues. CDR1 and CDR2 from the germline V gene are SQVTM and ANQGSEA. CDR3: CSGMSTPHGYTF.

The chain couples TRBV28 to TRBJ2-7; TCRdb picks TRBD2, but there is no DNA to check that call. CDR3 length: 14 residues. CDR1 is MDHEN and CDR2 is SYDVKM in the germline V gene. The CDR3 is CASRTPGLAFEQYF.

The chain combines TRBV7-2 with TRBJ1-5; TCRdb outputs TRBD1, but without DNA this stays unchecked. Germline V gene data show CDR1 as SGHTA and CDR2 as FQGNSA. The CDR3 length is 14 residues. The CDR3 protein is CASSWGDGNQPQHF.

The chain has TRBV28 and TRBJ1-1. CDR3 length: 16 amino acids. Germline V lookup: CDR1 MDHEN, CDR2 SYDVKM. The CDR3: CASSLPYFHGNTEAFF.

The genes are TRBV6-6 and TRBJ2-7. Germline CDR1 reads MNHNY; CDR2 reads SVGAGI (reference sequence). The CDR3 runs to 13 residues. Here the CDR3 reads CASSGQTSYEQYF.

The chain is built from TRBV7-8 and TRBJ2-7; as DNA is missing, the TRBD2 call by TCRdb cannot be tested. Germline V gene sequence: CDR1 SGHVS, CDR2 FQNEAQ. The CDR3 loop spans 15 amino acids. Here the CDR3 reads CASSVTSGAAYEQYF. The full variable domain, its missing parts supplied by reference TRBV7-8 and TRBJ2-7, is GAGVSQSPRYKVAKRGQDVALRCDPISGHVSLFWYQQALGQGPEFLTYFQNEAQLDKSGLPSDRFFAERPEGSVSTLKIQRTQQEDSAVYLCASSVTSGAAYEQYFGPGTRLTVT.

This clonotype shows up as medium-sized by frequency. The CDR3 region is CASSQTLAGIYNEQFF. The chain combines TRBV2 with TRBJ2-1; TCRdb calls TRBD2, which cannot be checked without DNA. The CDR3 runs to 16 residues. CDR1 and CDR2 from the germline V gene are SNHLY and FYNNEI.

The chain combines TRBV10-2 with TRBJ1-6; TCRdb selects TRBD1, and the lack of DNA leaves this call unchecked. The CDR3 contains 15 residues. Germline loops: CDR1 WSHSY, CDR2 SAAADI. The CDR3 loop reads CASSERGQLYSPLHF.

Frequency places this clonotype as medium-sized (0.01 to 0.1%). The J gene is TRBJ1-6, the V gene TRBV2. The CDR3 is 12 residues long. The V gene's germline CDR1 is SNHLY and CDR2 FYNNEI. CDR3 sequence reads: CASGTSNSPLHF.

This clonotype shows up as large by frequency. V usage is TRBV6-5 and J usage is TRBJ2-7; checking the TCRdb D call of TRBD2 is not possible without DNA. The CDR3 extends over 14 amino acids. Looked up from germline, CDR1 is MNHEY and CDR2 is SVGAGI. The CDR3 reads CASSPGSLIYEQYF.

The rearrangement uses TRBV5-1 and TRBJ1-1; TCRdb selects TRBD1, and the lack of DNA leaves this call unchecked. Germline CDR1 and CDR2: SGHRS and YFSETQ. This CDR3 has 16 residues. The CDR3: CASSPGQYYTNTEAFF.

The chain carries TRBV4-3 and TRBJ1-2. This CDR3 spans 15 amino acids. Germline CDR1 and CDR2: LGHNA and YSLEER. The CDR3 loop is CASSQDWAATYGYTF.

The chain couples TRBV6-5 to TRBJ2-1; absent DNA, TCRdb's TRBD2 call cannot be checked. Germline V gene data show CDR1 as MNHEY and CDR2 as SVGAGI. The CDR3 sequence is 14 residues long. The CDR3: CASSRLTNYNEQFF.

The chain uses TRBV6-2 or TRBV6-3 and TRBJ1-5. CDR3 length: 13 amino acids. Per the germline V gene, CDR1 is MNHEY and CDR2 is SVGEGT. CDR3 in amino acids: CASSYSMVQPQHF.

The chain carries TRBV27 and TRBJ1-2. This CDR3 contains 13 residues. CDR1 and CDR2 (germline): MNHEY, SMNVEV (reference sequence). The CDR3 is CASSSLAGGGYTF.

CDR3 sequence reads: CASSLTELGTQYF. The V and J genes are TRBV7-9 and TRBJ2-5. Germline loops: CDR1 SEHNR, CDR2 FQNEAQ (reference sequence). The CDR3 consists of 13 residues.

This chain uses TRBV20-1 with TRBJ2-6; TCRdb gives TRBD2 as the D gene, but with no DNA this cannot be confirmed. The CDR3 sequence is 14 residues long. Germline V CDR1 and CDR2: DFQATT, SNEGSKA (reference sequence). This CDR3 reads CSLGRPSGANVLTF.

This chain uses TRBV20-1 with TRBJ2-7. In germline, CDR1 is DFQATT, CDR2 SNEGSKA (reference sequence). The CDR3 length is 13 residues. CDR3 sequence reads: CSARDKIPYEQYF.

This chain links TRBV27 with TRBJ1-5. The CDR3 extends over 15 amino acids. Germline V gene data show CDR1 as MNHEY and CDR2 as SMNVEV (reference sequence). CDR3 in amino acids: CASSTLADRNQPQHF.

This chain uses TRBV29-1 with TRBJ1-1; without DNA, the TCRdb call of TRBD1 cannot be checked. The CDR3 loop spans 13 amino acids. The germline V gene encodes CDR1 SQVTM and CDR2 ANQGSEA. CDR3 residues: CSVCFRGNTEAFF.